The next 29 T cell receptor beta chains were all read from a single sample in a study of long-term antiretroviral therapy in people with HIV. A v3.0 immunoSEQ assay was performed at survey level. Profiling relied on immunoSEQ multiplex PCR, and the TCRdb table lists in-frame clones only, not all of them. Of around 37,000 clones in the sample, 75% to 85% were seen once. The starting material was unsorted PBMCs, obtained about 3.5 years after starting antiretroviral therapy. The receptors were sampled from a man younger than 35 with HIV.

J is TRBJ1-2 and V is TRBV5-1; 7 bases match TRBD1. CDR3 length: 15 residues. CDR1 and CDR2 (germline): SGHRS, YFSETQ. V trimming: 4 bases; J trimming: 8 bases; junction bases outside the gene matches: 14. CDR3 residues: CASSPSTGKSWGYTF. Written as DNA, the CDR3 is TGCGCCAGCAGCCCTTCGACAGGGAAGTCGTGGGGCTACACCTTC.

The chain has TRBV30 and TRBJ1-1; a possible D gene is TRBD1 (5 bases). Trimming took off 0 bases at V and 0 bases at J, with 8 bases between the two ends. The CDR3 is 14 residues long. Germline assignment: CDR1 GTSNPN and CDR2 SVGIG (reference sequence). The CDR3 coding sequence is TGTGCCTGGAGTGTCGAGGGGCTGAACACTGAAGCTTTCTTT. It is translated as CAWSVEGLNTEAFF.

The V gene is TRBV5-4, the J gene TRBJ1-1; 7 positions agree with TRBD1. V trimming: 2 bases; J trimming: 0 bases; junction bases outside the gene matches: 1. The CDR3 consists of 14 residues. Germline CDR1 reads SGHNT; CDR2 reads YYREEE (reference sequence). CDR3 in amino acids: CASSLDRVNTEAFF. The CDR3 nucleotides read TGTGCCAGCAGCTTAGACAGGGTGAACACTGAAGCTTTCTTT. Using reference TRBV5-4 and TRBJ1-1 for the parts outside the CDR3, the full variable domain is ETGVTQSPTHLIKTRGQQVTLRCSSQSGHNTVSWYQQALGQGPQFIFQYYREEENGRGNFPPRFSGLQFPNYSSELNVNALELDDSALYLCASSLDRVNTEAFFGQGTRLTVV.

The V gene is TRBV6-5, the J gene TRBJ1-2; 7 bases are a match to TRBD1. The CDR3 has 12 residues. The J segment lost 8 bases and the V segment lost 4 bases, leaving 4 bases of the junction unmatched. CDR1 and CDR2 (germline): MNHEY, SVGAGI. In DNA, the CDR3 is TGTGCCAGCAGTTGGACAGGAGGGGGCTACACCTTC. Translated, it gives CASSWTGGGYTF.

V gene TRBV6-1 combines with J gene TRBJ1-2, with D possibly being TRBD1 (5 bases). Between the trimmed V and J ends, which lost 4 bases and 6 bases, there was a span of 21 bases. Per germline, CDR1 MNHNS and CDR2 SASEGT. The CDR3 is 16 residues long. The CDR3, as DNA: TGTGCCAGCAGTGGGGGGGTAGAGGGGACGGTGCATGGCTACACCTTC. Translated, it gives CASSGGVEGTVHGYTF.

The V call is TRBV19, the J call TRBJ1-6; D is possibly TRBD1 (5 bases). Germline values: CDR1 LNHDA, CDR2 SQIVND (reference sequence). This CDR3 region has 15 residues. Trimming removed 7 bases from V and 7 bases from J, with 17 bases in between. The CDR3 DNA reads TGTGCCAGTATAGTGGCGGGACTGATCAATTCACCCCTCCACTTT. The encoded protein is CASIVAGLINSPLHF.

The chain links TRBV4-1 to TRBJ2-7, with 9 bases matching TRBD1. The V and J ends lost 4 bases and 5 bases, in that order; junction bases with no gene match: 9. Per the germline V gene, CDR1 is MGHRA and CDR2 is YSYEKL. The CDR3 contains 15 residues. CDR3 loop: CASSRQDRGQDEQYF. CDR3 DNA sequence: TGCGCCAGCAGCCGACAGGACAGGGGACAGGACGAGCAGTACTTC.

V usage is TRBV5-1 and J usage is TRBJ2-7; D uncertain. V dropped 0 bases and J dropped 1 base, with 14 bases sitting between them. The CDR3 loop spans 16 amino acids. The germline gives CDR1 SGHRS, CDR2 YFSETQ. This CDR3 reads CASSLESGQASYEQYF. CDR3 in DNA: TGCGCCAGCAGCTTGGAATCGGGCCAGGCTTCCTACGAGCAGTACTTC.

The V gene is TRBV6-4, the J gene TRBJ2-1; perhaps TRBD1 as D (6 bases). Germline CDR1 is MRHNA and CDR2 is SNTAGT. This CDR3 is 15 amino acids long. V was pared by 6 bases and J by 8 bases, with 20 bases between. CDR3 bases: TGTGCCAGCAGCGAAAGGGGGACAACTCGGGATGAGCAGTTCTTC. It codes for CASSERGTTRDEQFF.

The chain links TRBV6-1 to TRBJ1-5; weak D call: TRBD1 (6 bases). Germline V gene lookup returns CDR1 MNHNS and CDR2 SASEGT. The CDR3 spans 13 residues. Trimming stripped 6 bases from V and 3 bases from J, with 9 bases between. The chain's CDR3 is CASSQGNNQPQHF. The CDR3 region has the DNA TGTGCCAGCAGCCAGGGGAACAATCAGCCCCAGCATTTT.

The CDR3 is CASRGDRLYEQYF. CDR3 DNA sequence: TGTGCCAGCAGGGGGGACAGACTCTACGAGCAGTACTTC. This chain connects TRBV6-1 to TRBJ2-7; 7 bases line up with TRBD1. Germline V gene data show CDR1 as MNHNS and CDR2 as SASEGT. After removal of 6 bases from V and 3 bases from J, the junction contained 5 bases not matched to a gene. CDR3 length: 13 amino acids.

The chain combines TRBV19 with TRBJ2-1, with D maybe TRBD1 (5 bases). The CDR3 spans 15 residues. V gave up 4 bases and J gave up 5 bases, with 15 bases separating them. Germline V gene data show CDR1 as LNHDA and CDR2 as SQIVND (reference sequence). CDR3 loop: CASSRAPGINNEQFF. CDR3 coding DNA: TGTGCCAGTAGTAGGGCCCCAGGGATAAACAATGAGCAGTTCTTC.

CDR3 coding DNA: TGTGCCAGCAGTCCCACTGCCGAGGCTACTGAAGCTTTCTTT. It yields the protein CASSPTAEATEAFF. The genes are TRBV6-5 and TRBJ1-1; D call uncertain. V gave up 5 bases and J gave up 5 bases, with 15 bases separating them. The germline V gene encodes CDR1 MNHEY and CDR2 SVGAGI. This CDR3 has 14 residues.

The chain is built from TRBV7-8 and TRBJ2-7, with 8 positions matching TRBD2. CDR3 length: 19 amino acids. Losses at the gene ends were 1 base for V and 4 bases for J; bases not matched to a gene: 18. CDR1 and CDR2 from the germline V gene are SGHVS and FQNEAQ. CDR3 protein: CASSLVVGSTGTRRYEQYF. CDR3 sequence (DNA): TGTGCCAGCAGCTTAGTGGTTGGGTCAACCGGGACTAGAAGGTACGAGCAGTACTTC.

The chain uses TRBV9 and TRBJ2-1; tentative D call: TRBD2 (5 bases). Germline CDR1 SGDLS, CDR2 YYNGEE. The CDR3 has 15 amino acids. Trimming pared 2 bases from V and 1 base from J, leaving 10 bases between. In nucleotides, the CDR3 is TGTGCCAGCAGCGTCCTAAGAGGGTCCTACAATGAGCAGTTCTTC. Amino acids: CASSVLRGSYNEQFF. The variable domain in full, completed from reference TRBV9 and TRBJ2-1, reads DSGVTQTPKHLITATGQRVTLRCSPRSGDLSVYWYQQSLDQGLQFLIQYYNGEERAKGNILERFSAQQFPDLHSELNLSSLELGDSALYFCASSVLRGSYNEQFFGPGTRLTVL.

The CDR3 DNA follows: TGTGCCAGCAGCCAAATGGGGGGGGGTCGGGATGAGCAGTTCTTC. It encodes CASSQMGGGRDEQFF. The chain combines TRBV14 with TRBJ2-1; 7 bases map to TRBD2. V trimming: 2 bases; J trimming: 8 bases; junction bases outside the gene matches: 9. The CDR3 is 15 amino acids. In germline, CDR1 is SGHDN, CDR2 FVKESK. The full variable domain, rest sourced from reference TRBV14 and TRBJ2-1, is EAGVTQFPSHSVIEKGQTVTLRCDPISGHDNLYWYRRVMGKEIKFLLHFVKESKQDESGMPNNRFLAERTGGTYSTLKVQPAELEDSGVYFCASSQMGGGRDEQFFGPGTRLTVL.

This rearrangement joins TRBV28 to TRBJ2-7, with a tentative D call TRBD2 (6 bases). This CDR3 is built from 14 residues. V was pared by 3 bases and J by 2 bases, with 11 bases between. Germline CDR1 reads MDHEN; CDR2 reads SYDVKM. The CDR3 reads CASSFSGGTYEQYF. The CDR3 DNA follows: TGTGCCAGCAGTTTCTCTGGCGGGACCTACGAGCAGTACTTC.

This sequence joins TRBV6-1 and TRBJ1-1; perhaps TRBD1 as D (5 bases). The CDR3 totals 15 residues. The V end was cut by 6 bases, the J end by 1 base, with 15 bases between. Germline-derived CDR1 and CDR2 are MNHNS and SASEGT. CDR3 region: CASRKAGLSNTEAFF. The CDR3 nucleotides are TGTGCCAGCAGGAAAGCAGGGTTGTCGAACACTGAAGCTTTCTTT.

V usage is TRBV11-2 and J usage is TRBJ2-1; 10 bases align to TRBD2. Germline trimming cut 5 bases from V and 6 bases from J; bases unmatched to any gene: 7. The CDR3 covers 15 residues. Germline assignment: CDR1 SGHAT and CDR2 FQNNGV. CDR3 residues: CASSVGGLAANEQFF. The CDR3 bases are TGTGCCAGCAGCGTAGGTGGACTAGCGGCCAATGAGCAGTTCTTC.

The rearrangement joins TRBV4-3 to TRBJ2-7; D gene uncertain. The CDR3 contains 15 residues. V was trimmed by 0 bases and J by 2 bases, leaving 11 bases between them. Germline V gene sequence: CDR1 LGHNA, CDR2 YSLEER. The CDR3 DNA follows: TGCGCCAGCAGCCAAGATTTGGCGGTCCCCTACGAGCAGTACTTC. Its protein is CASSQDLAVPYEQYF.

In nucleotides, the CDR3 is TGTGCCAGCAGCTTAGTCGGGGACAGGGATAATGGCTACACCTTC. Encoded protein: CASSLVGDRDNGYTF. The V call is TRBV13, the J call TRBJ1-2, with 9 bases fitting TRBD1. Germline-derived CDR1 and CDR2 are PRHDT and FYEKMQ (reference sequence). The CDR3 length is 15 residues. J lost 6 bases, V lost 1 base, and 6 bases had no gene match.

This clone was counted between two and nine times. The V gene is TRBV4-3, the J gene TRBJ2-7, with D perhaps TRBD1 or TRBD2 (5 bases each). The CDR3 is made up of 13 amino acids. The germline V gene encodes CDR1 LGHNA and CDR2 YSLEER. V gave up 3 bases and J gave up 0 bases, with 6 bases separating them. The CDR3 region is CASSQGVSYEQYF. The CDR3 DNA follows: TGCGCCAGCAGCCAGGGGGTCTCCTACGAGCAGTACTTC.

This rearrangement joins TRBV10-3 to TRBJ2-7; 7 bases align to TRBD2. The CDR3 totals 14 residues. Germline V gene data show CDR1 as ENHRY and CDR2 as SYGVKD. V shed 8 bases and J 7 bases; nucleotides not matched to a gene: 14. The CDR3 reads CAIAGEGFYGEQYF. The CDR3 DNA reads TGTGCCATCGCGGGGGAGGGGTTTTACGGTGAGCAGTACTTC.

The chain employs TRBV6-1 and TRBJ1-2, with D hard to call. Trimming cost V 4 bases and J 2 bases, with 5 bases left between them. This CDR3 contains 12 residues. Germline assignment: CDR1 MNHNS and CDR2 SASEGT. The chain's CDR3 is CASSARNYGYTF. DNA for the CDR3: TGTGCCAGCAGTGCCCGCAACTATGGCTACACCTTC.

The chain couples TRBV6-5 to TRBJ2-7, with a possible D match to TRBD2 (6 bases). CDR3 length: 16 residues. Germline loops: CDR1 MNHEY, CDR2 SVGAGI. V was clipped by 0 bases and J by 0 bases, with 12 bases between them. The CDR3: CASSYSTGESSYEQYF. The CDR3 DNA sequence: TGTGCCAGCAGTTACTCGACGGGGGAAAGCTCCTACGAGCAGTACTTC.

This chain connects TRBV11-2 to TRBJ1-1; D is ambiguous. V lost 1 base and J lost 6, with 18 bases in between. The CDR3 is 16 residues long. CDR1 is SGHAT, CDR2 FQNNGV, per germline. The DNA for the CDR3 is TGTGCCAGCAGCTTAGGGCTATTCGGGAATTCCGCTGAAGCTTTCTTT. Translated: CASSLGLFGNSAEAFF.

CDR3 sequence: CASSSELAGGPPDTQYF. DNA for the CDR3: TGCGCCAGCAGCTCGGAACTAGCGGGGGGGCCGCCAGATACGCAGTATTTT. The V gene is TRBV5-1, the J gene TRBJ2-3; 13 bases fit TRBD2. Per the germline V gene, CDR1 is SGHRS and CDR2 is YFSETQ. The CDR3 has 17 amino acids. V lost 3 bases, J lost 4 bases, and 8 bases stayed unmatched.

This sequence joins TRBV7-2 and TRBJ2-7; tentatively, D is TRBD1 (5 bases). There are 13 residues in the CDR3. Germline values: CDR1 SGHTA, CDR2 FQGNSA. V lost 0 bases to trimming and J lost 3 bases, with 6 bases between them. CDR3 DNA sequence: TGTGCCAGCAGCTTAGCAGACAGCTACGAGCAGTACTTC. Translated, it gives CASSLADSYEQYF.

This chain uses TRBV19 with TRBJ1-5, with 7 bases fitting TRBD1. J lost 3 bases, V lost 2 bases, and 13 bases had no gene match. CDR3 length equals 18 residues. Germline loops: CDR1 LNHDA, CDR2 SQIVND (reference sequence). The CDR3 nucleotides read TGTGCCAGTAGTATACGGCGCGTTATGACAGGGCCCAATCAGCCCCAGCATTTT. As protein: CASSIRRVMTGPNQPQHF.